Following are 23 T cell receptor beta chains from one sample sequenced in a study of PD-1 blockade in classical Hodgkin lymphoma. Every patient experienced relapse after autologous stem cell transplantation, and brentuximab vedotin exposure varied. Using immunoSEQ multiplex PCR, the repertoire was profiled, and TCRdb retains in-frame clones only, with some absent. The sample lists roughly 15,000 clones, less than 80% occurring once. This material consisted of peripheral blood mononuclear cells (PBMCs), taken before the second cycle of nivolumab. These receptor sequences come from a human donor with classical Hodgkin lymphoma.

This sequence joins TRBV19 and TRBJ2-7; TRBD1 agrees at 11 bases. Germline trimming cut 3 bases from V and 6 bases from J; bases unmatched to any gene: 7. The CDR3 consists of 15 residues. Germline CDR1 reads LNHDA; CDR2 reads SQIVND (reference sequence). CDR3 coding DNA: TGTGCCAGTAGTATGAAGGACAGGGGGCTTGGCGAGCAGTACTTC. Translation gives CASSMKDRGLGEQYF.

The rearrangement links TRBV5-1 to TRBJ1-4; maybe TRBD1 (6 bases). The CDR3 sequence is 16 residues long. V gave up 2 bases and J gave up 4 bases, with 15 bases separating them. Germline V gene sequence: CDR1 SGHRS, CDR2 YFSETQ. The CDR3 sequence is CASSFNVQGSNEKLFF. The CDR3 DNA is TGCGCCAGCAGCTTCAACGTACAGGGAAGTAATGAAAAACTGTTTTTT.

The V and J genes are TRBV7-9 and TRBJ2-7; 12 bases are shared with TRBD2. The V and J ends lost 4 bases and 3 bases, in that order; junction bases with no gene match: 13. This CDR3 region has 18 residues. Germline V gives CDR1 SEHNR, CDR2 FQNEAQ (reference sequence). The CDR3 region has the DNA TGTGCCAGCAGCTCAATTAGGCGGACTAGCGGGAATATCTACGAGCAGTACTTC. Protein product: CASSSIRRTSGNIYEQYF.

Sample share makes this clone medium-sized. The rearrangement links TRBV30 to TRBJ1-6; possible D gene TRBD1, 6 bases. Trimming left V 8 bases short and J 4 bases short, with 12 bases between. CDR1 GTSNPN and CDR2 SVGIG come from the germline V gene (reference sequence). The CDR3 spans 13 residues. The CDR3 coding sequence is TGTGCCGGGACAATCGAGTATAATTCACCCCTCCACTTT. It encodes CAGTIEYNSPLHF.

This clone turned up a few times. The genes are TRBV5-1 and TRBJ2-7; 7 bases are a match to TRBD2. V lost 7 bases, J lost 0 bases, and 7 bases stayed unmatched. This CDR3 is built from 14 residues. Germline V gene data show CDR1 as SGHRS and CDR2 as YFSETQ. Here the CDR3 DNA reads TGCGCCAGCCAAGAACTAGCGAGCTCCTACGAGCAGTACTTC. Translating it yields CASQELASSYEQYF. The entire variable domain, with the rest obtained from reference TRBV5-1 and TRBJ2-7, is as follows: KAGVTQTPRYLIKTRGQQVTLSCSPISGHRSVSWYQQTPGQGLQFLFEYFSETQRNKGNFPGRFSGRQFSNSRSEMNVSTLELGDSALYLCASQELASSYEQYFGPGTRLTVT.

A single count supports this clone. This sequence joins TRBV2 and TRBJ2-5; 10 bases align to TRBD1. CDR3 length equals 13 residues. The V and J ends lost 7 bases and 5 bases, in that order; junction bases with no gene match: 4. CDR1 and CDR2 (germline): SNHLY, FYNNEI. The chain's CDR3 is CASIRQGAETQYF. In DNA form, the CDR3 reads TGTGCCAGCATAAGACAGGGGGCGGAGACCCAGTACTTC.

This clone was seen once. The chain employs TRBV9 and TRBJ2-1; D is ambiguous. Trimming left V 3 bases short and J 1 base short, with 8 bases between. CDR1 is SGDLS and CDR2 is YYNGEE in the germline V gene. The CDR3 has 14 amino acids. CDR3 loop: CASSATVSYNEQFF. The DNA for the CDR3 is TGTGCCAGCAGCGCGACCGTATCCTACAATGAGCAGTTCTTC.

The gene calls are TRBV9 and TRBJ2-7, with 8 bases aligning to TRBD1. V lost 1 base, J lost 2 bases, and 2 bases stayed unmatched. The CDR3 contains 14 residues. Germline V gives CDR1 SGDLS, CDR2 YYNGEE. This CDR3 reads CASSVSGGPYEQYF. CDR3 sequence (DNA): TGTGCCAGCAGCGTATCAGGGGGCCCCTACGAGCAGTACTTC.

V and J are TRBV6-1 and TRBJ1-1; D call uncertain. Germline assignment: CDR1 MNHNS and CDR2 SASEGT. The V end lost 6 bases, the J end lost 3 bases, and 11 bases lay between the germline ends. The CDR3 length is 13 residues. The CDR3 sequence: CASRETLDTEAFF. The CDR3 DNA follows: TGTGCCAGCAGAGAGACACTCGACACTGAAGCTTTCTTT.

This clone is labeled medium-sized. The rearrangement uses TRBV19 and TRBJ2-5; TRBD1 might be the D (5 bases). V was pared by 8 bases and J by 2 bases, with 12 bases between. The CDR3 consists of 13 residues. CDR1 is LNHDA, CDR2 SQIVND, per germline (reference sequence). In DNA form, the CDR3 reads TGTGCCAGTTCGACAGCCCAACAAGAGACCCAGTACTTC. Translating gives CASSTAQQETQYF.

This chain uses TRBV19 with TRBJ1-6; D gene uncertain. In germline, CDR1 is LNHDA, CDR2 SQIVND (reference sequence). Deletions cut 6 bases from V and 8 bases from J, with 11 bases between. The CDR3 covers 13 residues. CDR3 amino acids: CASRNREDSPLHF. In nucleotides, the CDR3 is TGTGCCAGTAGAAACAGAGAAGATTCACCCCTCCACTTT.

This clone is medium-sized. V usage is TRBV11-3 and J usage is TRBJ1-1; D is unresolved. V gave up 1 base and J gave up 8 bases, with 8 bases separating them. Germline V gene data show CDR1 as SGHNT and CDR2 as YENEEA. This CDR3 comprises 12 residues. The DNA of the CDR3 is TGTGCCAGCAGCTTAGTGTGGTCCGAAGCTTTCTTT. Its protein is CASSLVWSEAFF. The whole variable domain, remainder taken from reference TRBV11-3 and TRBJ1-1, is EAGVVQSPRYKIIEKKQPVAFWCNPISGHNTLYWYLQNLGQGPELLIRYENEEAVDDSQLPKDRFSAERLKGVDSTLKIQPAELGDSAVYLCASSLVWSEAFFGQGTRLTVV.

This chain connects TRBV7-7 to TRBJ2-5, with D uncertain. V was pared by 5 bases and J by 7 bases, with 14 bases between. CDR1 and CDR2 (germline): SSHAT, FNYEAQ (reference sequence). The CDR3 consists of 13 residues. This CDR3 reads CASSPDPLGTQYF. The CDR3 DNA is TGTGCCAGCAGCCCGGACCCTCTGGGGACCCAGTACTTC.

In the case of this clone: The germline gene is not matched at one end of the junction; a read error may be the cause. The V gene is TRBV7-3, the J gene TRBJ2-1, with 8 bases that match TRBD2. This CDR3 has 17 amino acids. The germline CDR1 and CDR2 sequences are SGHTA and FQGTGA. CDR3 sequence reads: CASSLSGTGGAPGEQFF. The CDR3 DNA sequence: TGTGCCAGCAGTTTAAGTGGGACGGGAGGGGCCCCCGGTGAGCAGTTCTTC. The full variable domain, rest sourced from reference TRBV7-3 and TRBJ2-1, is GAGVSQTPSNKVTEKGKYVELRCDPISGHTALYWYRQSLGQGPEFLIYFQGTGAADDSGLPNDRFFAVRPEGSVSTLKIQRTERGDSAVYLCASSLSGTGGAPGEQFFGPGTRLTVL.

V and J are TRBV27 and TRBJ2-7; no clear D gene. The CDR3 has 14 amino acids. Deletions cut 4 bases from V and 3 bases from J, with 13 bases between. Germline loops: CDR1 MNHEY, CDR2 SMNVEV (reference sequence). The CDR3 DNA reads TGTGCCAGCAGTTCGTCGACATCCCACTACGAGCAGTACTTC. Its protein product is CASSSSTSHYEQYF.

This clone was picked up a small number of times. The chain employs TRBV30 and TRBJ1-1, with D perhaps TRBD1 (5 bases). The CDR3 extends over 13 amino acids. CDR1 is GTSNPN and CDR2 is SVGIG in the germline V gene (reference sequence). V was trimmed by 1 base and J by 6 bases, leaving 12 bases between them. The CDR3 DNA reads TGTGCCTGGAGTGCAGGGAGGTTGGCTGAAGCTTTCTTT. Its translation: CAWSAGRLAEAFF.

The chain carries TRBV27 and TRBJ2-1; 11 nucleotides line up with TRBD2. CDR1 is MNHEY, CDR2 SMNVEV, per germline (reference sequence). V was clipped by 4 bases and J by 9 bases; unmatched bases: 5. This CDR3 has 14 amino acids. CDR3 sequence: CASSSLAGDGEQFF. CDR3 DNA sequence: TGTGCCAGCAGTTCACTAGCGGGAGATGGTGAGCAGTTCTTC.

The CDR3 loop reads CASSDSGGLSSNYGYTF. CDR3 nucleotide sequence: TGTGCCAGCAGTGACTCGGGCGGACTCAGCTCCAACTATGGCTACACCTTC. This chain links TRBV9 with TRBJ1-2; D remains ambiguous. V was pared by 5 bases and J by 2 bases, with 22 bases between. The CDR3 extends over 17 amino acids. Germline CDR1 SGDLS, CDR2 YYNGEE.

The V gene is TRBV5-4, the J gene TRBJ2-2, with no clear D. Looked up from germline, CDR1 is SGHNT and CDR2 is YYREEE (reference sequence). V was trimmed by 0 bases and J by 6 bases, leaving 6 bases between them. The CDR3 runs to 13 residues. CDR3 in amino acids: CASSLGWAGELFF. In DNA form, the CDR3 reads TGTGCCAGCAGCTTGGGTTGGGCCGGGGAGCTGTTTTTT.

This clone was recorded a few times. The chain carries TRBV30 and TRBJ1-1, with D uncertain. With 0 bases removed from V and 7 bases from J, the gap between germline ends came to 3 bases. The CDR3 sequence is 10 residues long. Per germline, CDR1 GTSNPN and CDR2 SVGIG (reference sequence). The CDR3, as DNA: TGTGCCTGGAGTGTGGGTGAAGCTTTCTTT. Translating it yields CAWSVGEAFF.

This clone was counted once. This chain links TRBV11-2 with TRBJ2-7, with 10 bases that match TRBD1. The germline CDR1 and CDR2 sequences are SGHAT and FQNNGV. J lost 0 bases, V lost 5 bases, and 16 bases had no gene match. There are 19 residues in the CDR3. This CDR3 reads CASSPTGGDPSPFSYEQYF. DNA of the CDR3: TGTGCCAGCAGCCCGACAGGGGGCGATCCTTCTCCTTTCTCCTACGAGCAGTACTTC. Full variable domain (remainder filled in from reference TRBV11-2 and TRBJ2-7): EAGVAQSPRYKIIEKRQSVAFWCNPISGHATLYWYQQILGQGPKLLIQFQNNGVVDDSQLPKDRFSAERLKGVDSTLKIQPAKLEDSAVYLCASSPTGGDPSPFSYEQYFGPGTRLTVT.

This clone turned up a few times. V and J are TRBV19 and TRBJ2-3, with D possibly being TRBD2 (5 bases). V dropped 6 bases and J dropped 1 base, with 11 bases sitting between them. Per germline, CDR1 LNHDA and CDR2 SQIVND (reference sequence). This CDR3 spans 14 amino acids. The CDR3 DNA reads TGTGCCAGTAGAAAGGCGGGTGGCACAGATACGCAGTATTTT. Translated, it gives CASRKAGGTDTQYF.

The table lists this clone with a count of one. This sequence joins TRBV9 and TRBJ2-7; D gene unclear. Trimming took off 2 bases at V and 0 bases at J, with 9 bases between the two ends. Germline V CDR1 and CDR2: SGDLS, YYNGEE. This CDR3 has 14 residues. CDR3 residues: CASSVADGSYEQYF. CDR3 coding DNA: TGTGCCAGCAGCGTGGCGGACGGCTCCTACGAGCAGTACTTC.